This T cell receptor beta chain was obtained from a study of ipilimumab plus nivolumab after autologous stem cell transplantation. General study points: The authors say TCR, Treg and microbiome findings warrant further study.

With 2 bases removed from V and 3 bases from J, the gap between germline ends came to 16 bases. This CDR3 has 16 amino acids. The germline gives CDR1 LNHDA, CDR2 SQIVND (reference sequence). Sequencing was performed with immunoSEQ multiplex PCR; in TCRdb, only in-frame clones are kept and a portion is missing. The table shows 84,000 or so clones, with around 80% occurring only once. Turning to this clone: The antigen remains undetermined.

This material consisted of PBMCs, taken in a trial of ipilimumab plus nivolumab as post-transplant consolidation. V gene TRBV19 combines with J gene TRBJ1-2; no clear D gene. This clonotype was obtained from a male donor with diffuse large B-cell lymphoma. CDR3 bases: TGTGCCAGTAGTATACGTGTCATGACTAATCACTATGGCTACACCTTC. It specifies CASSIRVMTNHYGYTF. Full variable domain (missing parts from reference TRBV19 and TRBJ1-2): DGGITQSPKYLFRKEGQNVTLSCEQNLNHDAMYWYRQDPGQGLRLIYYSQIVNDFQKGDIAEGYSVSREKKESFPLTVTSAQKNPTAFYLCASSIRVMTNHYGYTFGSGTRLTVV.